Sequencing of this TCR beta chain was carried out in a study of T cells in localized non-small cell lung cancer. Sequencing was performed with immunoSEQ multiplex PCR; in TCRdb, only in-frame clones are kept and a portion is missing. The sample consists of under 5,500 clones, 30% of them appearing once. CDR3 length: 14 amino acids. Deletions cut 7 bases from V and 1 base from J, with 14 bases between. Germline-derived CDR1 and CDR2 are LNHDA and SQIVND (reference sequence). The TCR originated in a male donor aged 60 or over with stage I lung adenocarcinoma. The specimen comprised lung tumor tissue, sampled before any cancer treatment. The J gene is TRBJ2-7, the V gene TRBV19; D is uncertain. The DNA of the CDR3 is TGTGCCAGTATTCCCCAGCAAGTTTCCTACGAGCAGTACTTC. Protein product: CASIPQQVSYEQYF.